This T cell receptor (beta chain) was profiled in a study of a mutant IDH1 vaccine in newly diagnosed glioma (dated by TCRdb to the early 2020s). For the wider study: In the chemotherapy-containing groups, vaccination started alongside temozolomide cycles, whereas in patients who had radiotherapy alone it started 4-6 weeks after radiotherapy. Of the roughly 31 treated patients, 62.5% were male and around 40% were female, and the mean age was approximately 40 years. Before enrollment, patients had received standard therapy of radiotherapy alone, temozolomide alone, or radiochemotherapy with temozolomide; most received the combination. Visit V12 was the week-35 safety follow-up and visit V13 was the week-47 end of study. Peripheral blood was drawn at six visits: V03 (baseline), V05, V07, V10, V12 and V13. Longitudinal TCRB deep sequencing was performed for around 23 treated patients wherever samples were available for exploratory analyses. Study-wide findings and limitations: Selection of PBMC samples for TCRB deep sequencing was based on availability. It was noted by the authors that analyses of patient blood samples could not be reproduced owing to sample limitations. Immune responses induced by the vaccine were seen in approximately 92% of patients across multiple MHC alleles. No apparent relationship was observed between pseudoprogression and alterations in the top peripheral T cell clonotypes detected by TCRB sequencing.

The library was prepared using the immunoSEQ multiplex PCR assay. Rearranged TCR beta chain sequences were amplified with the hsTCRB Kit following the manufacturer's protocol. TCRB libraries were sequenced on an Illumina MiSeq. The original methods were these. The kit vendor's proprietary platform handled demultiplexing, trimming and gene mapping. TCRdb carries this immuneACCESS record with in-frame sequences only. Its versions omit some clonotypes, under half of them owing to an unresolved V gene in the studies checked, with the rest unexplained. V and J calls and clone size are copied from that table; D and trimming were computed from the DNA. For this sample the table gives roughly 56,000 clones, of which over 70% were detected only once. The ten largest clones represent 5.3% of the sample. This specimen's time point label, per the study, means: week 47, end of study. Each vaccine dose was 300 ug of a 20-mer mutant IDH1 peptide in Montanide, given subcutaneously with topical imiquimod. Eight vaccinations were administered to patients in weeks 1, 3, 5, 7, 11, 15, 19 and 23, corresponding to visits V03 through V10. All donors had newly diagnosed IDH1-mutant astrocytomas of WHO grade 3 or 4 that showed loss of nuclear ATRX. The samples were drawn from NOA16, a multicentre, single-arm, open-label phase I trial in Germany that tested a mutant IDH1 peptide vaccine in humans for the first time. Genomic DNA for TCRB sequencing was isolated from EDTA blood with the DNeasy Blood and Tissue Kit.

The CDR3 starts with the cysteine, ends with the phenylalanine, and has 13 residues. The DNA shown is the 39-base CDR3, in frame from base 1. CDR1 and CDR2 are drawn from the germline V gene: SQVTM, ANQGSEA. Trimming removed 4 bases from V and 4 bases from J; the gene matches leave 3 bases unexplained. As regards this clone: Its cognate antigen has yet to be identified. No base-level quality is on record; no much larger clone is a single base apart.

The chain is encoded by TRBV29-1 joined to TRBJ1-5; 8 central bases correspond to TRBD1. This clonotype originated in a man between 45 and 60 years old with glioma. Specimen: PBMCs, collected from a glioma patient whose treatment included an IDH1 peptide vaccine. The DNA sequence follows: TGCAGCGTTGGGGGACAGGAGAATCAGCCCCAGCATTTT. Protein translation: CSVGGQENQPQHF.